This is a list of T cell receptor beta chains from one sample in a study of T cells in Graves' hyperthyroidism and ophthalmopathy. TCRdb ran MiXCR on the multiplex PCR reads and lists one entry per CDR3 protein. The sample lists some 250,000 distinct CDR3 sequences; less than 15% were seen once. The sequencing sample was made of blood. The receptors originated from a woman in her thirties or forties with Graves' hyperthyroidism that later progressed to Graves' ophthalmopathy. The CDR3 runs from the conserved cysteine through the conserved F or W. A D gene is named only where the DNA matches it firmly. The size entry is marked missing in some rows and otherwise reads once, few, many or a size class.

v_gene	d_gene	abundance	j_gene	CDR3aa	CDR3nt
TRBV11-2	-	many	TRBJ1-3	CASSHGGNTIYF	TGTGCCAGCAGCCACGGGGGAAACACCATATATTTT
TRBV27	-	-	TRBJ2-1	CASSWRRGEQFF	TGTGCCAGCAGTTGGCGGAGGGGGGAGCAGTTCTTC
TRBV20-1	-	few	TRBJ1-6	CSATRGIYNSPLHF	TGCAGTGCCACTCGGGGGATCTATAATTCACCCCTCCACTTT
TRBV2	TRBD2	many	TRBJ2-2	CASRLAGVTNTGELFF	TGTGCCAGCCGACTAGCGGGAGTTACGAACACCGGGGAGCTGTTTTTT
TRBV20-1	TRBD2	many	TRBJ2-1	CSASAQREGLLAGEQFF	TGCAGTGCATCGGCGCAACGGGAGGGCCTATTAGCGGGTGAGCAGTTCTTC
TRBV2	TRBD2	many	TRBJ2-1	CASSVENGRYNEQFF	TGTGCCAGCAGTGTAGAAAACGGGAGGTACAATGAGCAGTTCTTC
TRBV24-1	-	many	TRBJ1-2	CATSEAYRDGYTF	TGTGCCACCAGTGAAGCGTACAGGGATGGCTACACCTTC
TRBV3-1	TRBD2	many	TRBJ2-1	CASSLGLASSYNEQFF	TGTGCCAGCAGCCTGGGACTAGCGTCGTCCTACAATGAGCAGTTCTTC
TRBV28	-	many	TRBJ2-4	CASSLRGSGAAIAKNIQYF	TGTGCCAGCAGTTTAAGAGGCTCCGGAGCGGCCATAGCCAAAAACATTCAGTACTTC
TRBV2	TRBD2	many	TRBJ2-3	CASSEIAGVEDTQYF	TGTGCCAGCTCCGAGATAGCGGGAGTGGAAGATACGCAGTATTTT
TRBV7-3	TRBD2	many	TRBJ2-3	CASSSRGTSGSTDTQYF	TGTGCCAGCAGCTCCAGGGGGACTAGCGGGAGTACAGATACGCAGTATTTT
TRBV7-9	-	few	TRBJ1-1	CASSQFMNTEAFF	TGTGCCAGCAGTCAGTTTATGAACACTGAAGCTTTCTTT
TRBV12-3/TRBV12-4	-	few	TRBJ2-7	CASSPTPYSGYTYEQYF	TGTGCCAGCAGTCCCACCCCGTATAGCGGTTACACCTACGAGCAGTACTTC
TRBV5-1	-	many	TRBJ1-5	CASSLAGNQPQHF	TGTGCCAGCAGTTTAGCGGGCAATCAGCCCCAGCATTTT
TRBV12-3/TRBV12-4	-	many	TRBJ1-3	CASRIGANTIYF	TGTGCCAGCAGGATAGGGGCAAACACCATATATTTT
TRBV11-3	-	many	TRBJ2-2	CASRDPSGELFF	TGTGCCAGCAGGGACCCTTCGGGGGAGCTGTTTTTT
TRBV29-1	TRBD1	-	TRBJ1-1	CSVENAGQHTEAFF	TGCAGCGTTGAAAATGCGGGACAGCACACTGAAGCTTTCTTT
TRBV7-2	-	-	TRBJ1-5	CASSFGTYSNQPQHF	TGTGCCAGCAGCTTTGGGACCTATAGCAATCAGCCCCAGCATTTT
TRBV28	TRBD2	many	TRBJ2-7	CASSSEIAGELPYEQYF	TGTGCCAGCAGTTCCGAAATAGCGGGAGAACTGCCCTACGAGCAGTACTTC
TRBV4-1	-	many	TRBJ1-1	CASSQYKDVNTEAFF	TGCGCCAGCAGCCAATATAAGGACGTGAACACTGAAGCTTTCTTT
TRBV2	-	many	TRBJ1-5	CASSGSGAGNQPQHF	TGTGCCAGCAGTGGGTCAGGGGCCGGCAATCAGCCCCAGCATTTT
TRBV11-1	-	many	TRBJ1-2	CASSLARGRNYGYTF	TGTGCCAGCAGCTTAGCCCGGGGGCGGAACTATGGCTACACCTTC
TRBV12-3/TRBV12-4	-	many	TRBJ2-7	CASSHGTDKIHEQYF	TGTGCCAGCAGCCATGGGACTGACAAGATCCACGAGCAGTACTTC
TRBV6-1	-	many	TRBJ2-7	CASSAPGRATNSYEQYF	TGTGCCAGCAGTGCCCCTGGTCGGGCAACTAACTCCTACGAGCAGTACTTC
TRBV6-1	TRBD1	-	TRBJ1-2	CASSAQGGAYGYTF	TGTGCCAGCAGTGCCCAGGGGGGAGCCTATGGCTACACCTTC
TRBV20-1	-	many	TRBJ2-1	CSAPKRVSNEQFF	TGCAGTGCTCCGAAGCGGGTTTCCAATGAGCAGTTCTTC
TRBV20-1	-	many	TRBJ2-7	CSARDYQGRGGYEQYF	TGCAGTGCTAGAGATTATCAAGGGAGAGGCGGCTACGAGCAGTACTTC
TRBV5-1	-	many	TRBJ2-1	CASSLGSRSYNEQFF	TGCGCCAGCAGCTTGGGGAGTAGATCCTACAATGAGCAGTTCTTC
TRBV19	-	many	TRBJ1-1	CASSIRADEAFF	TGTGCCAGTAGTATTCGCGCGGATGAAGCTTTCTTT
TRBV10-1	TRBD2	many	TRBJ2-2	CASSESILAGTNTGELFF	TGCGCCAGCAGTGAGTCGATCCTAGCGGGAACGAACACCGGGGAGCTGTTTTTT
TRBV28	-	-	TRBJ2-1	CASSLGSTDYDEQFF	TGCGCCAGCAGTTTGGGGTCTACCGATTACGATGAGCAGTTCTTC
TRBV24-1	-	many	TRBJ2-2	CATSDLRVTGELFF	TGTGCCACCAGTGATTTGAGGGTGACCGGGGAGCTGTTTTTT
TRBV7-2	-	-	TRBJ1-5	CASSLVRDNQPQHF	TGTGCCAGCAGCTTAGTCAGGGACAATCAGCCCCAGCATTTT
TRBV28	TRBD1	many	TRBJ1-5	CASRQGAILPQHF	TGTGCCAGTCGACAGGGGGCAATTCTGCCCCAGCATTTT
TRBV30	-	many	TRBJ2-5	CAWSLSKTQYF	TGTGCCTGGAGTCTGAGTAAGACCCAGTACTTC
TRBV20-1	-	many	TRBJ1-1	CSAKTGNTEAFF	TGCAGTGCTAAGACTGGGAACACTGAAGCTTTCTTT
TRBV28	-	few	TRBJ2-5	CASSSPGLRGLAQETQYF	TGTGCCAGCAGTTCCCCCGGTCTGAGGGGCTTGGCGCAAGAGACCCAGTACTTC
TRBV19	TRBD2	many	TRBJ2-1	CASSAGGGNEQFF	TGTGCCAGTAGTGCGGGAGGTGGCAATGAGCAGTTCTTC
TRBV30	-	many	TRBJ2-7	CAWRTGGATYEQYF	TGTGCCTGGAGAACAGGGGGGGCTACCTACGAGCAGTACTTC
TRBV27	-	many	TRBJ2-7	CASSSKSLNLGEQYF	TGTGCCAGCAGTTCAAAGAGTCTAAATCTGGGGGAGCAGTACTTC
TRBV7-9	-	many	TRBJ2-2	CASSSVGTGELFF	TGTGCCAGCAGCTCCGTAGGAACCGGGGAGCTGTTTTTT
TRBV20-1	-	many	TRBJ2-3	CSARDGRASLDTQYF	TGCAGTGCTAGAGATGGGCGGGCTAGCTTGGATACGCAGTATTTT
TRBV28	-	many	TRBJ1-1	CASRRLGAEAFF	TGTGCCAGCAGAAGACTAGGCGCTGAAGCTTTCTTT
TRBV5-1	-	many	TRBJ1-1	CASSLGPGLNTEAFF	TGCGCCAGCAGCTTGGGGCCGGGGTTGAACACTGAAGCTTTCTTT
TRBV20-1	TRBD1	-	TRBJ2-5	CSARDTGQGLLITVEDF	TGCAGTGCTAGAGATACGGGACAGGGCCTTCTGATCACGGTTGAGGACTTC
TRBV11-2	TRBD1	many	TRBJ1-1	CASSKRQGGDTEAFF	TGTGCCAGCAGCAAGAGACAGGGAGGGGACACTGAAGCTTTCTTT
TRBV20-1	TRBD2	few	TRBJ2-7	CSGAGRESYEQYF	TGCAGCGGAGCGGGGCGGGAGTCCTACGAGCAGTACTTC
TRBV3-1	-	many	TRBJ2-1	CASSQGLTFYNEQFF	TGTGCCAGCAGCCAGGGACTTACCTTCTACAATGAGCAGTTCTTC